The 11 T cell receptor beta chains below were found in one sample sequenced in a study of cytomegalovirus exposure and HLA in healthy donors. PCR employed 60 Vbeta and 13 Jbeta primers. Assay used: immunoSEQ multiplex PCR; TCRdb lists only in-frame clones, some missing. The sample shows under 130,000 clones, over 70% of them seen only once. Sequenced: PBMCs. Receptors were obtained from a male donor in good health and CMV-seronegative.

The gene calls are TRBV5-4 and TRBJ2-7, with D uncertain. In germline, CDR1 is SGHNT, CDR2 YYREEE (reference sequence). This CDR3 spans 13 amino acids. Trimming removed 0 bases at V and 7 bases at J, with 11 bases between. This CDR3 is CASSLERLGEQYF. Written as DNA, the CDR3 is TGTGCCAGCAGCTTGGAAAGACTTGGGGAGCAGTACTTC. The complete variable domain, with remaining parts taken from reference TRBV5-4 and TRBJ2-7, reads ETGVTQSPTHLIKTRGQQVTLRCSSQSGHNTVSWYQQALGQGPQFIFQYYREEENGRGNFPPRFSGLQFPNYSSELNVNALELDDSALYLCASSLERLGEQYFGPGTRLTVT.

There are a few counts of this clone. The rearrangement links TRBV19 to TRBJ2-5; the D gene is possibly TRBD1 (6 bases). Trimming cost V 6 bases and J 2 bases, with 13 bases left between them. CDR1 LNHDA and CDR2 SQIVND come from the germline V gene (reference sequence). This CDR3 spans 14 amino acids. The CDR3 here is CASRGYREQETQYF. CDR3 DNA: TGTGCCAGTAGGGGCTACAGGGAACAAGAGACCCAGTACTTC.

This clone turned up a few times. For the CDR3, the DNA is TGTGCCAGCAGCTTGGCGGGAGGCCAAGAGACCCAGTACTTC. Protein: CASSLAGGQETQYF. The chain combines TRBV5-4 with TRBJ2-5, with 7 bases fitting TRBD2. Germline V CDR1 and CDR2: SGHNT, YYREEE (reference sequence). The CDR3 length is 14 residues. V gave up 0 bases and J gave up 1 base; unmatched junction bases: 0.

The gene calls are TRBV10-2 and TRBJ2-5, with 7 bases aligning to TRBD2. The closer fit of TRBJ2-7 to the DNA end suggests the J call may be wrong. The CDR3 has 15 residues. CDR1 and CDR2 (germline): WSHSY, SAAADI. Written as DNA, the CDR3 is TGCGCCAGCAGTGAGGATTGGGGGGGGACCTACGAGCAGTACTTC. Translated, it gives CASSEDWGGTYEQYF.

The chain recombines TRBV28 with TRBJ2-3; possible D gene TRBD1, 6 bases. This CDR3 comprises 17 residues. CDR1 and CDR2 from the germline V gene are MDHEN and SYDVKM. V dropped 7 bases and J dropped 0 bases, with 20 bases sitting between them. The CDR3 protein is CASTPVAGVFSTDTQYF. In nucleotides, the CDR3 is TGTGCCAGCACCCCGGTGGCAGGGGTATTCAGCACAGATACGCAGTATTTT.

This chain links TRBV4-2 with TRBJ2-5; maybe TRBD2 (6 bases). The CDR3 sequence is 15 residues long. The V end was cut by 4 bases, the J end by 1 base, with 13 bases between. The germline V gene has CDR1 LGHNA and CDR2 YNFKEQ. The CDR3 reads CASSPQAGLQETQYF. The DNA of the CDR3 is TGTGCCAGCAGCCCCCAGGCGGGGCTCCAAGAGACCCAGTACTTC.

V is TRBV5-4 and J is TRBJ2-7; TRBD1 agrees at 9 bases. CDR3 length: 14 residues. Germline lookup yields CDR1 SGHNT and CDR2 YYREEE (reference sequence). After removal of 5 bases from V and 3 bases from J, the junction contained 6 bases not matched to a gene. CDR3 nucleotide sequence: TGTGCCAGCAGTCCCGGGACAGGGTACTACGAGCAGTACTTC. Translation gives CASSPGTGYYEQYF.

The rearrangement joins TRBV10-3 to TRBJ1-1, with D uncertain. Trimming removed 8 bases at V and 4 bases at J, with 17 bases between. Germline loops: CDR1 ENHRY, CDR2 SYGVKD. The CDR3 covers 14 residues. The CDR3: CAIGRAFRSTEAFF. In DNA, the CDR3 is TGTGCCATCGGGAGGGCGTTTCGGAGCACTGAAGCTTTCTTT.

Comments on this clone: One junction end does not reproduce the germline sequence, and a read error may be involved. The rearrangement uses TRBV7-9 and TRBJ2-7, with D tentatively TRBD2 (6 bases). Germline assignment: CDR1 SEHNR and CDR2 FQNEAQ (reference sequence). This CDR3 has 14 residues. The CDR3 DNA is TGTTCCAGCAGACCCGGGACTTTGGCCTACGAGCAGTACTTC. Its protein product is CSSRPGTLAYEQYF.

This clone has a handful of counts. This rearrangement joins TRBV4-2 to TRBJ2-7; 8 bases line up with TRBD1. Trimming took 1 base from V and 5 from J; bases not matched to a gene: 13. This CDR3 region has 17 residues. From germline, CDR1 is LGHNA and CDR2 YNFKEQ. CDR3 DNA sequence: TGTGCCAGCAGCCAAGGAGGGAGCAGGGACAGGTCCAACGAGCAGTACTTC. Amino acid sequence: CASSQGGSRDRSNEQYF.

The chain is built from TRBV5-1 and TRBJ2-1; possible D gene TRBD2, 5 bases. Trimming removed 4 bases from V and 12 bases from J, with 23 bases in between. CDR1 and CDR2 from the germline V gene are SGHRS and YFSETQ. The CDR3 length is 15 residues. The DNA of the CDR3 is TGCGCCAGCAGCCCACGGACTGACGCTGGTGGGTTGCAGTTCTTC. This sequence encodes CASSPRTDAGGLQFF.